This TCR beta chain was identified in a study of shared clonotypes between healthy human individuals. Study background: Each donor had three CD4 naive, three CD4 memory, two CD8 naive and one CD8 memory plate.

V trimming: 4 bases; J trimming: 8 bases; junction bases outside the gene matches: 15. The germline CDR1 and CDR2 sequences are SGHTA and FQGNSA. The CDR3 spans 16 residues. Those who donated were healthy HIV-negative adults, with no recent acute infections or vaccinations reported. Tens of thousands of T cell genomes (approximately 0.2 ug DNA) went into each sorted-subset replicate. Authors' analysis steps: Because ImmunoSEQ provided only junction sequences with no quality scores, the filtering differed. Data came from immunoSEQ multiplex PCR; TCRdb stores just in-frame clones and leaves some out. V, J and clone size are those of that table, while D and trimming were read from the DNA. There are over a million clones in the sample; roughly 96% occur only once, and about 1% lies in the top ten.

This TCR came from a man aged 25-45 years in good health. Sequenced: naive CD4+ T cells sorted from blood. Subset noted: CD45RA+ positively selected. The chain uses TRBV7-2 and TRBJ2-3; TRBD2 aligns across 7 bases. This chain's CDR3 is CASSSPAGTYGGTQYF. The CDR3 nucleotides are TGTGCCAGCAGCTCCCCAGCGGGGACGTACGGTGGTACGCAGTATTTT.